The 18 T cell receptor beta chains below all came from one sample that was sequenced in a study of control samples from healthy donors and cancer patients. Using immunoSEQ multiplex PCR, the repertoire was profiled, and TCRdb retains in-frame clones only, with some absent. There are tens of thousands of clones in the sample; around 92% occur only once, and approximately 6% lies in the top ten. The sample taken for sequencing was blood. These receptors were taken from a man aged 45 to 65 in good health.

CDR3 sequence: CASLSGRGNTGELFF. Here the CDR3 DNA reads TGTGCCAGCCTTTCCGGACGGGGAAACACCGGGGAGCTGTTTTTT. The chain combines TRBV6-5 with TRBJ2-2; possibly TRBD2 for D (5 bases). V lost 8 bases and J lost 2, with 15 bases in between. The CDR3 is made up of 15 amino acids. The germline gives CDR1 MNHEY, CDR2 SVGAGI.

The chain couples TRBV30 to TRBJ1-2, with D tentatively TRBD1 (5 bases). The CDR3 is 11 amino acids. The V gene's germline CDR1 is GTSNPN and CDR2 SVGIG (reference sequence). V lost 8 bases to trimming and J lost 0 bases, with 7 bases between them. CDR3 bases: TGTGCCCAGGACACTAACTATGGCTACACCTTC. It specifies CAQDTNYGYTF.

The chain uses TRBV19 and TRBJ1-4; D is unresolved. The V gene's germline CDR1 is LNHDA and CDR2 SQIVND (reference sequence). CDR3 size: 12 residues. Trimming removed 7 bases at V and 11 bases at J, with 14 bases between. Written as DNA, the CDR3 is TGTGCCAGTAAAGGTCCCCTAGGGAAACTGTTTTTT. This gives the protein CASKGPLGKLFF.

The chain employs TRBV12-3 or TRBV12-4 and TRBJ1-2; no reliable D call. V was cut by 6 bases and J by 6 bases, with 11 bases left in between. This CDR3 is built from 12 residues. The CDR3 region is CASSRGRNGYTF. The CDR3 coding sequence is TGTGCCAGCAGCCGAGGGAGGAATGGCTACACCTTC.

This chain uses TRBV18 with TRBJ1-1; D is undetermined. The CDR3 sequence is 15 residues long. Trimming cost V 2 bases and J 6 bases, with 16 bases left between them. Germline CDR1 is KGHSH and CDR2 is LQKENI. CDR3 residues: CASSPLSQTPSEAFF. In DNA, the CDR3 is TGTGCCAGCTCACCATTAAGCCAGACCCCTTCTGAAGCTTTCTTT.

In its sample, this clone was seen once. The rearrangement joins TRBV19 to TRBJ2-2; TRBD1 matches 7 bases. V trimming: 9 bases; J trimming: 1 base; junction bases outside the gene matches: 5. This CDR3 contains 14 residues. Germline V gene sequence: CDR1 LNHDA, CDR2 SQIVND (reference sequence). CDR3 sequence (DNA): TGTGCCAGCCTCACAGGGGTGAACACCGGGGAGCTGTTTTTT. It yields the protein CASLTGVNTGELFF.

The chain links TRBV5-6 to TRBJ2-6; 8 nucleotides agree with TRBD1. J lost 0 bases, V lost 4 bases, and 6 bases had no gene match. CDR1 is SGHDT and CDR2 is YYEEEE in the germline V gene. CDR3 length: 17 amino acids. The CDR3 region is CASSPYRGISGANVLTF. CDR3 DNA: TGTGCCAGCAGCCCATACAGGGGGATCTCTGGGGCCAACGTCCTGACTTTC.

The rearrangement links TRBV5-1 to TRBJ1-1; TRBD1 might be the D (6 bases). The length of the CDR3 is 17 residues. The V gene's germline CDR1 is SGHRS and CDR2 YFSETQ. The V and J ends lost 0 bases and 0 bases respectively, with 15 bases between them. Here the CDR3 reads CASSLAVGGPLNTEAFF. The CDR3 DNA is TGCGCCAGCAGCTTGGCCGTTGGGGGGCCCCTGAACACTGAAGCTTTCTTT.

This rearrangement joins TRBV24-1 to TRBJ2-1, with 10 bases matching TRBD2. The junction had 9 bases not matched to a gene; V was cut back by 4 bases and J by 7 bases. The CDR3 is 16 amino acids. Germline V gene lookup returns CDR1 KGHDR and CDR2 SFDVKD. This CDR3 is CATSESLAGAANEQFF. The CDR3 DNA sequence: TGTGCCACCAGTGAGAGTCTAGCGGGGGCGGCAAATGAGCAGTTCTTC.

J is TRBJ2-3 and V is TRBV5-1; D is perhaps TRBD1 (5 bases). Germline loops: CDR1 SGHRS, CDR2 YFSETQ. The CDR3 runs 17 residues. V lost 5 bases, J lost 3 bases, and 22 bases lay in between. The CDR3 DNA reads as TGCGCCAGCAGAGTATTCCGCGGACAAACTTCTACAGATACGCAGTATTTT. It yields the protein CASRVFRGQTSTDTQYF.

The CDR3 is CASSPTGTRGGTEAFF. DNA for the CDR3: TGTGCCAGCAGCCCCACCGGAACCAGGGGTGGCACTGAAGCTTTCTTT. The rearrangement joins TRBV3-1 (or the pseudogene TRBV3-2) to TRBJ1-1, with D maybe TRBD1 (6 bases). The CDR3 totals 16 residues. With 4 bases removed from V and 4 bases from J, the gap between germline ends came to 19 bases. Germline loops: CDR1 LGHDT, CDR2 YNNKEL (reference sequence).

The chain links TRBV5-8 to TRBJ2-7, with D possibly matching TRBD1 (6 bases). V was cut by 0 bases and J by 2 bases, with 9 bases left in between. The CDR3 has 14 amino acids. In germline, CDR1 is SGHTS, CDR2 YDEGEE. CDR3 bases: TGTGCCAGCAGCTTGGGGGGGCCCCCCTACGAGCAGTACTTC. It yields the protein CASSLGGPPYEQYF.

Only a few counts were recorded for this clone. The rearrangement joins TRBV30 to TRBJ2-7, with D maybe TRBD2 (6 bases). V lost 0 bases and J lost 5, with 8 bases in between. CDR1 is GTSNPN, CDR2 SVGIG, per germline (reference sequence). The CDR3 has 12 residues. This CDR3 reads CAWSVWGDEQYF. As DNA, the CDR3 is TGTGCCTGGAGTGTATGGGGGGACGAGCAGTACTTC.

The rearrangement joins TRBV28 to TRBJ2-1, with 9 bases identical to TRBD2. The CDR3 consists of 15 residues. Germline V gene data show CDR1 as MDHEN and CDR2 as SYDVKM. Trimming cost V 2 bases and J 3 bases; bases outside gene matches: 2. The CDR3 loop is CASSLSGGFYNEQFF. In DNA, the CDR3 is TGTGCCAGCAGTTTAAGCGGGGGGTTCTACAATGAGCAGTTCTTC.

This clone showed up just a few times. The V gene is TRBV24-1, the J gene TRBJ1-5, with D perhaps matching TRBD1 (5 bases). Trimming took off 4 bases at V and 5 bases at J, with 11 bases between the two ends. The germline V gene encodes CDR1 KGHDR and CDR2 SFDVKD. The CDR3 runs to 14 residues. Written as DNA, the CDR3 is TGTGCCACCAGTGAGGGTAGGGGTGATCAGCCCCAGCATTTT. As protein: CATSEGRGDQPQHF.

This chain connects TRBV6-6 to TRBJ1-4; 9 nucleotides agree with TRBD1. Unmatched junction bases numbered 6, after V lost 2 bases and J lost 8 bases. Per the germline V gene, CDR1 is MNHNY and CDR2 is SVGAGI (reference sequence). The CDR3 loop spans 15 amino acids. CDR3 sequence reads: CASSYPRTGDEKLFF. In DNA, the CDR3 is TGTGCCAGCAGTTACCCCAGGACAGGGGACGAAAAACTGTTTTTT.

The chain employs TRBV5-1 and TRBJ1-3, with no clear D. CDR1 SGHRS and CDR2 YFSETQ come from the germline V gene. V lost 7 bases, J lost 1 base, and 12 bases lay in between. This CDR3 contains 14 residues. CDR3 loop: CASAVSESGNTIYF. The CDR3 DNA reads as TGCGCCAGCGCGGTTTCGGAGTCTGGAAACACCATATATTTT.

This chain links TRBV5-6 with TRBJ2-1, with D maybe TRBD2 (6 bases). Germline CDR1 and CDR2: SGHDT and YYEEEE. Between the trimmed V and J ends, which lost 2 bases and 0 bases, there was a span of 18 bases. CDR3 size: 18 residues. CDR3 in amino acids: CASSLGLGSGLSYNEQFF. In DNA form, the CDR3 reads TGTGCCAGCAGCTTAGGTTTGGGTAGCGGCCTCTCCTACAATGAGCAGTTCTTC.